These 29 T cell receptor beta chains originate from one sample sequenced in a study of control samples from healthy donors and cancer patients. Clones were sequenced by immunoSEQ multiplex PCR, and TCRdb holds only the in-frame ones, with some missing. The data show 30,000 to 40,000 clones, with about 85% seen just once and more than 1.5% held by the top ten. The sequencing sample was made of PBMCs. These receptors all come from a woman aged 40-49 years with lung cancer.

V is TRBV19 and J is TRBJ1-1, with 8 bases identical to TRBD1. The CDR3 extends over 14 amino acids. CDR1 is LNHDA, CDR2 SQIVND, per germline (reference sequence). V dropped 3 bases and J dropped 1; count of bases not matched to a gene: 1. The CDR3 here is CASSIGQGNTEAFF. CDR3 in DNA: TGTGCCAGTAGTATTGGACAGGGGAACACTGAAGCTTTCTTT.

V is TRBV11-2 and J is TRBJ1-3; no clear D. CDR3 size: 13 residues. Per germline, CDR1 SGHAT and CDR2 FQNNGV. Trimming shortened V by 5 bases and J by 2 bases, and 7 bases separated the two germline ends. The CDR3 protein is CASSISPGNTIYF. DNA for the CDR3: TGTGCCAGCAGCATTTCTCCTGGAAACACCATATATTTT.

The rearrangement uses TRBV9 and TRBJ1-1; D call uncertain. Germline CDR1 reads SGDLS; CDR2 reads YYNGEE. This CDR3 is 15 amino acids long. Between the trimmed V and J ends, which lost 0 bases and 1 base, there was a span of 10 bases. CDR3 nucleotides: TGTGCCAGCAGCGTAGATCTCAGATGGAACACTGAAGCTTTCTTT. Translating it yields CASSVDLRWNTEAFF.

This chain uses TRBV4-2 with TRBJ1-1; 8 bases fit TRBD1. V lost 4 bases to trimming and J lost 4 bases; unmatched junction nucleotides: 5. Looked up from germline, CDR1 is LGHNA and CDR2 is YNFKEQ. The CDR3 contains 14 residues. CDR3 nucleotides: TGTGCCAGCAGCCCCCCCGACAGGGGCACTGAAGCTTTCTTT. It encodes CASSPPDRGTEAFF.

The rearrangement links TRBV3-1 (or the pseudogene TRBV3-2) to TRBJ1-3; 10 bases align to TRBD1. Germline loops: CDR1 LGHDT, CDR2 YNNKEL (reference sequence). V trimming: 4 bases; J trimming: 4 bases; junction bases outside the gene matches: 10. The CDR3 length is 17 residues. DNA for the CDR3: TGTGCCAGCAGCCGGATCATTGGGACAGGGGACGGAAACACCATATATTTT. Amino acid sequence: CASSRIIGTGDGNTIYF.

This clone was seen a handful of times. This chain uses TRBV15 with TRBJ2-5, with D unresolved. Germline V lookup: CDR1 LNHNV, CDR2 YYDKDF (reference sequence). V was pared by 1 base and J by 3 bases, with 6 bases between. The CDR3 runs 13 residues. This CDR3 reads CATSRVPEETQYF. In nucleotides, the CDR3 is TGTGCCACCAGCAGAGTCCCCGAAGAGACCCAGTACTTC. Full variable domain (remainder filled in from reference TRBV15 and TRBJ2-5): DAMVIQNPRYQVTQFGKPVTLSCSQTLNHNVMYWYQQKSSQAPKLLFHYYDKDFNNEADTPDNFQSRRPNTSFCFLDIRSPGLGDTAMYLCATSRVPEETQYFGPGTRLLVL.

CDR3 nucleotide sequence: TGTGCCAGCTCAGCGAGCACAGGGGGCGGTTATAGCAATCAGCCCCAGCATTTT. This sequence encodes CASSASTGGGYSNQPQHF. The V call is TRBV18, the J call TRBJ1-5; 9 nucleotides line up with TRBD1. Germline CDR1 KGHSH, CDR2 LQKENI. After removal of 5 bases from V and 0 bases from J, the junction contained 11 bases not matched to a gene. This CDR3 has 18 residues.

The rearrangement uses TRBV19 and TRBJ1-3; D is uncertain. The V end lost 3 bases, the J end lost 2 bases, and 8 bases lay between the germline ends. Germline assignment: CDR1 LNHDA and CDR2 SQIVND (reference sequence). This CDR3 has 14 amino acids. Here the CDR3 DNA reads TGTGCCAGTAGTATTGGCAGGACTGGAAACACCATATATTTT. Translating it yields CASSIGRTGNTIYF.

The chain employs TRBV7-7 and TRBJ2-5; no clear D. CDR1 and CDR2 from the germline V gene are SSHAT and FNYEAQ (reference sequence). The CDR3 is 14 amino acids. With 1 base removed from V and 5 bases from J, the gap between germline ends came to 11 bases. The CDR3 region has the DNA TGTGCCAGCAGCTTAGTAAGGGTCGGCGAGACCCAGTACTTC. This translates into CASSLVRVGETQYF.

J is TRBJ1-5 and V is TRBV11-2; D not certain. V lost 6 bases and J 7 bases, leaving 13 bases between the germline ends. CDR3 length: 13 amino acids. Germline lookup yields CDR1 SGHAT and CDR2 FQNNGV. The CDR3 bases are TGTGCCAGCAGTCGTGGGCGCGGGCAGCCCCAGCATTTT. Its protein is CASSRGRGQPQHF.

This chain links TRBV7-9 with TRBJ1-6; weak D call: TRBD1 (6 bases). Germline V gene lookup returns CDR1 SEHNR and CDR2 FQNEAQ (reference sequence). Trimming took 5 bases from V and 9 from J, leaving 17 bases between them. This CDR3 has 15 amino acids. The CDR3 nucleotides are TGTGCCAGCAGCCCGCGGGGGGGCACAGGTTCACCCCTCCACTTT. Amino acids: CASSPRGGTGSPLHF.

The chain has TRBV28 and TRBJ1-5, with 10 nucleotides matching TRBD1. The CDR3 length is 16 residues. With 7 bases clipped from V and 6 bases from J, the junction kept 12 bases outside the gene matches. Germline V gene lookup returns CDR1 MDHEN and CDR2 SYDVKM. The CDR3 region is CASTLSGGQGTQPQHF. The CDR3 region has the DNA TGTGCCAGCACCCTATCCGGGGGACAGGGGACTCAGCCCCAGCATTTT. Together with reference TRBV28 and TRBJ1-5, the CDR3 gives the full variable domain: DVKVTQSSRYLVKRTGEKVFLECVQDMDHENMFWYRQDPGLGLRLIYFSYDVKMKEKGDIPEGYSVSREKKERFSLILESASTNQTSMYLCASTLSGGQGTQPQHFGDGTRLSIL.

The rearrangement links TRBV7-2 to TRBJ2-1; 8 bases line up with TRBD2. With 3 bases clipped from V and 9 bases from J, the junction kept 7 bases outside the gene matches. CDR3 size: 14 residues. Germline V gene data show CDR1 as SGHTA and CDR2 as FQGNSA. Written as DNA, the CDR3 is TGTGCCAGCAGCTTGAGGCGGGGGGCCGGTGAGCAGTTCTTC. Protein: CASSLRRGAGEQFF. Using reference TRBV7-2 and TRBJ2-1 for the parts outside the CDR3, the full variable domain is GAGVSQSPSNKVTEKGKDVELRCDPISGHTALYWYRQSLGQGLEFLIYFQGNSAPDKSGLPSDRFSAERTGGSVSTLTIQRTQQEDSAVYLCASSLRRGAGEQFFGPGTRLTVL.

The chain uses TRBV29-1 and TRBJ1-1; D is unclear. The CDR3 runs to 12 residues. The germline V gene has CDR1 SQVTM and CDR2 ANQGSEA. Trimming removed 4 bases from V and 5 bases from J, with 11 bases in between. CDR3 nucleotides: TGCAGCGTTGTCTCGAGTTGGACTGAAGCTTTCTTT. Protein sequence: CSVVSSWTEAFF.

V gene TRBV11-2 combines with J gene TRBJ2-7; no reliable D call. From germline, CDR1 is SGHAT and CDR2 FQNNGV. The CDR3 runs to 13 residues. With 3 bases removed from V and 3 bases from J, the gap between germline ends came to 9 bases. CDR3 region: CASSLGSDYEQYF. CDR3 DNA: TGTGCCAGCAGCTTGGGTTCCGACTACGAGCAGTACTTC.

V usage is TRBV5-4 and J usage is TRBJ2-3; 14 positions match TRBD2. This CDR3 contains 15 residues. Germline V gene lookup returns CDR1 SGHNT and CDR2 YYREEE (reference sequence). Germline trimming cut 3 bases from V and 4 bases from J; bases unmatched to any gene: 1. The CDR3 is CASSSGLAGADTQYF. The CDR3 bases are TGTGCCAGCAGCTCGGGACTAGCGGGGGCAGATACGCAGTATTTT. Filled out from reference TRBV5-4 and TRBJ2-3, the complete variable domain reads ETGVTQSPTHLIKTRGQQVTLRCSSQSGHNTVSWYQQALGQGPQFIFQYYREEENGRGNFPPRFSGLQFPNYSSELNVNALELDDSALYLCASSSGLAGADTQYFGPGTRLTVL.

The chain employs TRBV27 and TRBJ2-7, with 8 nucleotides matching TRBD1. The germline gives CDR1 MNHEY, CDR2 SMNVEV (reference sequence). With V trimmed by 5 bases and J by 7 bases, 16 bases remained unmatched. The CDR3 loop spans 16 amino acids. CDR3 in amino acids: CASSPRDRLILREQYF. For the CDR3, the DNA is TGTGCCAGCAGTCCACGGGACAGGTTGATCCTACGGGAGCAGTACTTC.

This clone turned up a few times. The rearrangement joins TRBV3-1 (or the pseudogene TRBV3-2) to TRBJ2-5; D call uncertain. Germline V gene data show CDR1 as LGHDT and CDR2 as YNNKEL (reference sequence). Deletions cut 5 bases from V and 2 bases from J, with 9 bases between. This CDR3 has 13 amino acids. CDR3 bases: TGTGCCAGCAGCTATGGACCACAAGAGACCCAGTACTTC. Translation: CASSYGPQETQYF.

The rearrangement uses TRBV14 and TRBJ1-2; D possibly corresponds to TRBD1 (5 bases). This CDR3 is 13 amino acids long. Germline V gene sequence: CDR1 SGHDN, CDR2 FVKESK. V dropped 1 base and J dropped 6 bases, with 9 bases sitting between them. The chain's CDR3 is CASSQAGIHGYTF. The CDR3 DNA is TGTGCCAGCAGCCAAGCAGGGATTCATGGCTACACCTTC. Full variable domain (missing parts from reference TRBV14 and TRBJ1-2): EAGVTQFPSHSVIEKGQTVTLRCDPISGHDNLYWYRRVMGKEIKFLLHFVKESKQDESGMPNNRFLAERTGGTYSTLKVQPAELEDSGVYFCASSQAGIHGYTFGSGTRLTVV.

The gene calls are TRBV7-2 and TRBJ1-6; 9 bases are a match to TRBD1. V shed 5 bases, J shed 2 bases, and the junction held 7 bases outside the gene matches. The V gene's germline CDR1 is SGHTA and CDR2 FQGNSA. CDR3 size: 17 residues. The CDR3 nucleotides are TGTGCCAGCAGCCCGGGGACAGGGAGAGCCTATAATTCACCCCTCCACTTT. Amino acids: CASSPGTGRAYNSPLHF.

J is TRBJ2-1 and V is TRBV18; perhaps TRBD2 as D (7 bases). The germline gives CDR1 KGHSH, CDR2 LQKENI. The V and J ends lost 3 bases and 6 bases respectively, with 12 bases between them. This CDR3 comprises 14 residues. Here the CDR3 DNA reads TGTGCCAGCTCACCGACGGGGGGCGGCAATGAGCAGTTCTTC. Encoded protein: CASSPTGGGNEQFF.

V gene TRBV7-2 combines with J gene TRBJ1-1; D gene unclear. CDR3 length: 14 amino acids. Looked up from germline, CDR1 is SGHTA and CDR2 is FQGNSA. V was trimmed by 2 bases and J by 3 bases, leaving 10 bases between them. The CDR3 coding sequence is TGTGCCAGCAGCTTAAGGAGGGCCGACACTGAAGCTTTCTTT. This gives the protein CASSLRRADTEAFF.

This chain connects TRBV7-3 to TRBJ2-6; TRBD1 might be the D (6 bases). Trimming left V 5 bases short and J 3 bases short, with 11 bases between. CDR3 size: 15 residues. Germline V gene data show CDR1 as SGHTA and CDR2 as FQGTGA. CDR3 in DNA: TGTGCCAGCAGCCCTCAGGGGTATGGGGCCAACGTCCTGACTTTC. Translating it yields CASSPQGYGANVLTF.

The V and J genes are TRBV11-2 and TRBJ1-1; D is possibly TRBD1 (5 bases). Trimming removed 5 bases at V and 11 bases at J, with 15 bases between. CDR1 and CDR2 from the germline V gene are SGHAT and FQNNGV. This CDR3 contains 12 residues. CDR3 sequence reads: CASSHWGMGAFF. In DNA form, the CDR3 reads TGTGCCAGCAGCCACTGGGGGATGGGCGCTTTCTTT.

This sequence joins TRBV3-1 (or the pseudogene TRBV3-2) and TRBJ2-5, with 7 bases aligning to TRBD2. The length of the CDR3 is 16 residues. Germline V gives CDR1 LGHDT, CDR2 YNNKEL (reference sequence). After removal of 5 bases from V and 3 bases from J, the junction contained 12 bases not matched to a gene. The CDR3: CASSKLPGGGKETQYF. In DNA, the CDR3 is TGTGCCAGCAGCAAACTACCCGGCGGGGGAAAAGAGACCCAGTACTTC.

This clone was found a few times. This chain joins TRBV27 and TRBJ1-2; D remains unclear. Trimming took 0 bases from V and 7 from J, leaving 12 bases between them. CDR1 and CDR2 from the germline V gene are MNHEY and SMNVEV (reference sequence). CDR3 length equals 14 residues. The chain's CDR3 is CASSLSPGLGGYTF. CDR3 DNA sequence: TGTGCCAGCAGTTTATCACCAGGACTCGGTGGCTACACCTTC.

This chain uses TRBV2 with TRBJ1-6, with 8 bases that match TRBD1. Germline CDR1 and CDR2: SNHLY and FYNNEI. CDR3 length: 14 amino acids. The ends lost 8 bases at V and 5 bases at J; junction bases unmatched: 5. CDR3 sequence (DNA): TGTGCCAGCTCTCAGGGGGCGGATAATTCACCCCTCCACTTT. The encoded protein is CASSQGADNSPLHF. Full variable domain (outside the CDR3, taken from reference TRBV2 and TRBJ1-6): EPEVTQTPSHQVTQMGQEVILRCVPISNHLYFYWYRQILGQKVEFLVSFYNNEISEKSEIFDDQFSVERPDGSNFTLKIRSTKLEDSAMYFCASSQGADNSPLHFGNGTRLTVT.

V usage is TRBV13 and J usage is TRBJ2-7, with 11 bases that match TRBD1. Looked up from germline, CDR1 is PRHDT and CDR2 is FYEKMQ (reference sequence). The J segment lost 5 bases and the V segment lost 5 bases, leaving 5 bases of the junction unmatched. CDR3 length: 14 amino acids. CDR3: CASSLWTGGNEQYF. The CDR3 bases are TGTGCCAGCAGCCTATGGACAGGGGGCAACGAGCAGTACTTC.

This clone has just one count. The CDR3 here is CATSPTGGAQETQYF. CDR3 nucleotides: TGTGCCACCAGCCCGACGGGGGGGGCGCAAGAGACCCAGTACTTC. The chain joins TRBV15 to TRBJ2-5; 8 bases line up with TRBD2. The V segment lost 5 bases and the J segment 2 bases; nucleotides outside the gene matches: 7. This CDR3 spans 15 amino acids. CDR1 is LNHNV, CDR2 YYDKDF, per germline (reference sequence).